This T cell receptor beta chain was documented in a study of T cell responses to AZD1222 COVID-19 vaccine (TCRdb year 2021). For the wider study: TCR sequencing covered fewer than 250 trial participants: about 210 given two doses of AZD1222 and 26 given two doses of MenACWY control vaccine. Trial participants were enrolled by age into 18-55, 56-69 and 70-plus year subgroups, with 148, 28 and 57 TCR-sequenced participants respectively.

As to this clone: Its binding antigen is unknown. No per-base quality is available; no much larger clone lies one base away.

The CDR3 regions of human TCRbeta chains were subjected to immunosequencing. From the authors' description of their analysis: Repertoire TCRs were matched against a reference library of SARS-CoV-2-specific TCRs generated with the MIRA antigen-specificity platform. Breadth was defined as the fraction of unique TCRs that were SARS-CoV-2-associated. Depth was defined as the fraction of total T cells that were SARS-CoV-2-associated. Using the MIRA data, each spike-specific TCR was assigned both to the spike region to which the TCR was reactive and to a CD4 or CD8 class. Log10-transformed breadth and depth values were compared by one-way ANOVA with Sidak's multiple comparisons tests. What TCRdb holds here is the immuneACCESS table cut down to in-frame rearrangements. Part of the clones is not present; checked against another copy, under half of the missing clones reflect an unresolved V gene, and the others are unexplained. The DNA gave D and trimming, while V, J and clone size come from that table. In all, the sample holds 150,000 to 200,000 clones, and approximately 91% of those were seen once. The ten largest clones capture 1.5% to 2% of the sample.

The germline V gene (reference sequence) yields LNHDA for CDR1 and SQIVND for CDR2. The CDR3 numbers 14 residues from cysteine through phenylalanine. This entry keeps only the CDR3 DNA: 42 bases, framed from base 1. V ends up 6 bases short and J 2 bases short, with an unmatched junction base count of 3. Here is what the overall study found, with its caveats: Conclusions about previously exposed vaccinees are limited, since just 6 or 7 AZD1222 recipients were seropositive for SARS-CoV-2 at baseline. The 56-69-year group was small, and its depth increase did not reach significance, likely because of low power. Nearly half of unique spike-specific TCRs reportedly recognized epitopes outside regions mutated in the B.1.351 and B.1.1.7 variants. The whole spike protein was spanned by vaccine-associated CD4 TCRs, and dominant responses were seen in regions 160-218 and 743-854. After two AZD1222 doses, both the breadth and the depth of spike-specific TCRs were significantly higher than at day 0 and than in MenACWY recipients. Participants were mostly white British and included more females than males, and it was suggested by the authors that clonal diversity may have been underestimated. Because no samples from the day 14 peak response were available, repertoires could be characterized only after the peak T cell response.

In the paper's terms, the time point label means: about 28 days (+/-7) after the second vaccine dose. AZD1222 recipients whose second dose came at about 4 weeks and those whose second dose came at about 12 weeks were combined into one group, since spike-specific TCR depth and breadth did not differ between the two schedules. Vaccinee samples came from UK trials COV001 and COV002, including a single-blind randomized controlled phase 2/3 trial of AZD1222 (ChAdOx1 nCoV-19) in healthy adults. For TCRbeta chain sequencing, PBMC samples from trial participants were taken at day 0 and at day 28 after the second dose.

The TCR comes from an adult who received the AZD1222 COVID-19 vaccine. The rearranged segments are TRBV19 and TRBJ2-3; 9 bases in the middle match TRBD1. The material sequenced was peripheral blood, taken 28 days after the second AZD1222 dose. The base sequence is TGTGCCAGTAGCCGGACAGGGGCCACAGATACGCAGTATTTT. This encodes CASSRTGATDTQYF.